These T cell receptor beta chains were read from a single sample in a study of T-cell memory formation after mild COVID-19. TCRdb recomputed calls from the 5' RACE reads with MiXCR, one row per CDR3 protein. The table has about 180,000 distinct CDR3 sequences, approximately 17% seen once. The sequencing input was PBMCs or a T cell subset sorted from them (not recorded which). The receptors come from a young man who had mild COVID-19 (a few samples of this study predate the infection). Cell type and time point are not known. CDR3s include the opening cysteine and the closing phenylalanine or tryptophan. Fields, in order: V gene, D gene, clone size, J gene, CDR3 DNA, CDR3 protein. The D gene is left open where the match is weak. Only part of the rows carry a size: once, few, many, or a class if the clone is expanded.

v_call: TRBV5-1; d_call: NA; clone_size: NA; j_call: TRBJ1-3; cdr3_nt: TGCGCCAGCAGCTCGAGGACGGAGATCTCTGGAAACACCATATATTTT; cdr3_aa: CASSSRTEISGNTIYF
v_call: TRBV5-4; d_call: NA; clone_size: NA; j_call: TRBJ1-1; cdr3_nt: TGTGCCAGCAGTTGGGAGAACACTGAAGCTTTCTTT; cdr3_aa: CASSWENTEAFF
v_call: TRBV9; d_call: TRBD1; clone_size: few; j_call: TRBJ1-2; cdr3_nt: TGTGCCAGCAGCGTGGCGGGACAGGGAAACTATGGCTACACCTTC; cdr3_aa: CASSVAGQGNYGYTF
v_call: TRBV12-3/TRBV12-4; d_call: NA; clone_size: NA; j_call: TRBJ2-1; cdr3_nt: TGTGCCAGCAGTGGATTTGGTGAGCAGTTCTTC; cdr3_aa: CASSGFGEQFF
v_call: TRBV2; d_call: TRBD1; clone_size: NA; j_call: TRBJ1-5; cdr3_nt: TGTGCCAGCACCCCGACAGGGGGACGAGGTCAGCCCCAGCATTTT; cdr3_aa: CASTPTGGRGQPQHF
v_call: TRBV6-4; d_call: NA; clone_size: NA; j_call: TRBJ1-1; cdr3_nt: TGTGCCAGCAGTGACTGGGGGGGGTCTGAAGCTTTCTTT; cdr3_aa: CASSDWGGSEAFF
v_call: TRBV10-3; d_call: TRBD1; clone_size: NA; j_call: TRBJ2-5; cdr3_nt: TGTGCCATCAGTGAGTCGACTTGGGGACAGGGTCGGGAGACCCAGTACTTC; cdr3_aa: CAISESTWGQGRETQYF
v_call: TRBV12-3/TRBV12-4; d_call: TRBD1; clone_size: few; j_call: TRBJ1-2; cdr3_nt: TGTGCCAGCAGTTTAGCCCTTAGGGACAGAGGGTTC; cdr3_aa: CASSLALRDRGF
v_call: TRBV4-3; d_call: NA; clone_size: NA; j_call: TRBJ1-2; cdr3_nt: TGCGCCAGCAGCCCGCGAATACTACAGGGATATGGCTACACCTTC; cdr3_aa: CASSPRILQGYGYTF
v_call: TRBV5-1; d_call: TRBD2; clone_size: NA; j_call: TRBJ2-2; cdr3_nt: TGCGCCAGCAGCGCCACTAGCGGGCCGAACACCGGGGAGCTGTTTTTT; cdr3_aa: CASSATSGPNTGELFF